Listed below are T cell receptor beta chains from one sample, sequenced in a study of beta chain features in type 1 diabetes. Profiling relied on immunoSEQ multiplex PCR, and the TCRdb table lists in-frame clones only, not all of them. In the table there are 150,000 to 200,000 clones, about 8.3% of which are singletons. The sequenced sample was central memory CD4+ T cells from blood. Receptor source: a woman under 30 with type 1 diabetes. Both conserved end residues are trimmed from each CDR3. Each record gives: V gene, J gene, CDR3 protein.

TRBV5-4	TRBJ2-2	ASSPAAGAYTGELF
TRBV29-1	TRBJ1-3	SVRDRGNGNTIY
TRBV6-5	TRBJ1-5	ASSYPGGQPQH
TRBV21-1	TRBJ1-1	ASSKAGDSGRREAF
TRBV6-5	TRBJ2-2	ASSYFTSGTGELF
TRBV7-2	TRBJ1-5	ASSSYSGQPQH
TRBV4-3	TRBJ2-1	ASSQHPGTSGYNEQF
TRBV7-2	TRBJ1-5	ASSTDGNQPQH
TRBV4-2	TRBJ2-7	ASSLAGYEQY
TRBV9	TRBJ1-1	ASSALAGRTEAF
TRBV13	TRBJ1-2	ASSFGRGQSGYT
TRBV5-1	TRBJ1-2	ASSEGYGYT
TRBV14	TRBJ2-1	ASSPRQGTYNEQF
TRBV6-6	TRBJ2-7	ASSRGQGVHEQY
TRBV27	TRBJ2-4	ASSSKGGLAKNIQY
TRBV14	TRBJ2-1	ASSQGGLAGNEQF
TRBV4-3	TRBJ2-7	ASRQKGGGEYETWQY
TRBV7-2	TRBJ2-1	ASSLDRHNEQF
TRBV19	TRBJ2-1	ASSPPSGGEQF
TRBV6-5	TRBJ1-2	ASTPTPGHVYGYT
TRBV7-2	TRBJ2-7	ASSQALGQANEQY
TRBV9	TRBJ2-1	ASAGETGEQF
TRBV7-9	TRBJ1-2	ASSPLGGTGGYT
TRBV5-4	TRBJ1-2	ASSFLKGALWGPANYGYT